This entry is about one TCR beta chain. Its antigen is currently not known. No base quality values were provided; no much bigger clone lies one nucleotide off. The run used an Illumina NovaSeq 6000. Using 5'RACE with constant-segment primers, TCRalpha and TCRbeta cDNA libraries were constructed, with sample barcodes and unique molecular identifiers added in the process. RNA was extracted from every sample with Trizol reagent. Libraries were amplified in two PCR steps, with a second sample barcode and Illumina TruSeq adapters added in the second step. Libraries were sequenced on an Illumina NovaSeq with 2 x 150 bp paired-end reads. On the authors' methods: Demultiplexing of reads and collapsing into UMI-guided consensus sequences were performed with migec v1.2.7. With mixcr v2.1.11, UMI consensuses were aligned to TRA and TRB V and J templates and assembled into clonotypes. A clonotype was counted as expanded or contracted only if both edgeR and NoisET called the change significant, with noise models trained on biological replicates. For edgeR calls, the cutoffs were a false discovery rate-adjusted p below 0.01 and a log2 fold-change threshold of 1. As an exploratory analysis of dynamics, max-normalized trajectories of the 1000 most abundant clonotypes were examined with PCA combined with hierarchical clustering. The CD4 or CD8 phenotype of responding clones was assigned using the separately sequenced CD4+ and CD8+ repertoires. TCRdb trimmed the raw reads at Q25, called clones with MiXCR and kept productive beta chains. Rows are combined by CDR3 protein, so each entry shows the most common genes and DNA. The V and J calls were determined by TCRdb, not by the authors. The sample table shows fewer than 500,000 distinct CDR3 sequences, and around a quarter are seen once. The ten largest account for 9.5% to 15% of the sample.

This sample was taken from a study of T-cell memory formation after mild COVID-19 (dated by TCRdb to the early 2020s). Broadly, across the study: TCR sequence clusters from the two donors were found to be largely donor specific. The cohort was made up of two young adult volunteers, one female and one male, who were previously healthy. Longitudinal TCRalpha and TCRbeta repertoire sequencing tracked T-cell clones expanding and contracting after mild COVID-19 in two donors. Overall results and qualifications from the work: Balanced CD4/CD8 phenotypes were observed for clones contracting from day 15 to 85, whereas a bias towards CD4+ was observed for a second wave of clones expanding from day 15 to 37. Contracting CD4+ clones turned up mainly in the CM and EM memory subsets, whereas EMRA was where CD8+ clones were enriched. Only a couple of mild cases were covered by the study, and larger cohorts that include severe cases with pre-infection samples were considered necessary. SARS-CoV-2 specificity of the second-wave clones peaking on day 37 was not confirmed. Some responding clones were detected in pre-infection memory, which suggested that pre-existing cross-reactive memory T cells had joined the SARS-CoV-2 response.

Between the V and J ends, shortened by 6 bases and 3 bases respectively, the junction contains 11 bases. The germline V gene encodes CDR1 DFQATT and CDR2 SNEGSKA (reference sequence). The CDR3 holds 12 amino acids from the cysteine to the phenylalanine. Just CDR3 DNA is preserved here, 36 bases in frame from base 1. Ficoll-Paque density gradient centrifugation was the method used to isolate PBMCs. The source of this sequence is an adult woman who had mild COVID-19 (a few samples of this study predate the infection). The sample titles of this study are shuffled in the database, so cell type and time point are left out; the donor was told from shared clones. The chain joins TRBV20-1 to TRBJ1-1; a confident D gene designation cannot be given. The sequenced sample was PBMCs or a T cell subset sorted from them (not recorded which). The CDR3 region has the sequence CSAQDTHTEAFF. The sequence in DNA is TGCAGTGCGCAAGACACCCACACTGAAGCTTTCTTT.